The 23 T cell receptor beta chains given below trace back to one sample, sequenced in a study of shared clonotypes between healthy human individuals. Measured with immunoSEQ multiplex PCR; TCRdb has only the in-frame clones, and not every one. The repertoire includes approximately 2.1 million clones, 80% to 95% of them detected once, and about 0.39% sits in the top ten. Specimen: naive CD4+ T cells from PBMCs. Subset reported: CD45RA+ positively selected. The receptor set was obtained from a man aged 18 to 30 in good health. Some clones in this sample may be carry-over from other donors' samples.

The chain recombines TRBV9 with TRBJ1-2; TRBD1 matches at 7 bases. The V segment lost 3 bases and the J segment 8 bases; nucleotides outside the gene matches: 13. The CDR3 totals 15 residues. Germline CDR1 is SGDLS and CDR2 is YYNGEE. The CDR3 region is CASSALDRVYKGYTF. CDR3 nucleotide sequence: TGTGCCAGCAGCGCCCTCGACAGGGTGTATAAGGGCTACACCTTC.

V usage is TRBV11-1 and J usage is TRBJ2-1; the match to TRBD2 covers 9 bases. The CDR3 sequence is 19 residues long. J gave up 6 bases and V 0 bases, and 15 bases lay outside the gene matches. Germline V lookup: CDR1 SGHAT, CDR2 FQDESV (reference sequence). CDR3 nucleotides: TGTGCCAGCAGCTTAGCGCCGTCGAAAGCGGGAGGAGAGGGCAATGAGCAGTTCTTC. This sequence encodes CASSLAPSKAGGEGNEQFF.

This rearrangement joins TRBV4-1 to TRBJ2-1; D is perhaps TRBD2 (7 bases). The CDR3 consists of 16 residues. Germline V lookup: CDR1 MGHRA, CDR2 YSYEKL. The V end lost 4 bases, the J end lost 1 base, and 14 bases lay between the germline ends. CDR3 amino acids: CASSPSAGASYNEQFF. The DNA for the CDR3 is TGCGCCAGCAGCCCTTCCGCGGGGGCTTCCTACAATGAGCAGTTCTTC.

The V gene is TRBV7-2, the J gene TRBJ1-5, with no clear D. Trimming took off 5 bases at V and 6 bases at J, with 11 bases between the two ends. The CDR3 sequence is 13 residues long. CDR1 is SGHTA and CDR2 is FQGNSA in the germline V gene. The CDR3 is CASSGERSQPQHF. As DNA, the CDR3 is TGTGCCAGCAGCGGGGAGCGGAGTCAGCCCCAGCATTTT.

The rearrangement links TRBV5-4 to TRBJ1-3, with TRBD1 as a possible D gene (6 bases). Looked up from germline, CDR1 is SGHNT and CDR2 is YYREEE (reference sequence). Trimming pared 4 bases from V and 0 bases from J, leaving 11 bases between. This CDR3 is built from 15 residues. Here the CDR3 reads CASSNGGLSGNTIYF. CDR3 DNA sequence: TGTGCCAGCAGCAATGGGGGGCTCTCTGGAAACACCATATATTTT. Combining the CDR3 with reference TRBV5-4 and TRBJ1-3 gives the whole variable domain ETGVTQSPTHLIKTRGQQVTLRCSSQSGHNTVSWYQQALGQGPQFIFQYYREEENGRGNFPPRFSGLQFPNYSSELNVNALELDDSALYLCASSNGGLSGNTIYFGEGSWLTVV.

The V call is TRBV13, the J call TRBJ2-2; 7 positions agree with TRBD2. This CDR3 has 19 amino acids. Trimming removed 5 bases from V and 0 bases from J; junction bases left unmatched: 15. Germline V CDR1 and CDR2: PRHDT, FYEKMQ (reference sequence). The CDR3 is CASSSMTLGSGANTGELFF. Written as DNA, the CDR3 is TGTGCCAGCAGCAGTATGACTTTAGGGAGCGGGGCGAACACCGGGGAGCTGTTTTTT.

This clone was seen only a few times. This chain links TRBV7-2 with TRBJ1-2, with TRBD1 matching 8 bases. The CDR3 sequence is 15 residues long. Per germline, CDR1 SGHTA and CDR2 FQGNSA. Unmatched junction bases numbered 13, after V lost 5 bases and J lost 8 bases. CDR3 nucleotide sequence: TGTGCCAGCAGCCCGGGACAGGTGGGCGTGATGGGCTACACCTTC. Translation: CASSPGQVGVMGYTF.

The chain carries TRBV2 and TRBJ1-1; perhaps TRBD1 as D (5 bases). CDR3 length: 14 residues. Germline lookup yields CDR1 SNHLY and CDR2 FYNNEI. V dropped 4 bases and J dropped 1 base, with 10 bases sitting between them. The CDR3 here is CASSAGRTNTEAFF. CDR3 DNA sequence: TGTGCCAGCAGTGCGGGACGGACGAACACTGAAGCTTTCTTT. The full variable domain, in which reference TRBV2 and TRBJ1-1 provide the parts outside the CDR3, is EPEVTQTPSHQVTQMGQEVILRCVPISNHLYFYWYRQILGQKVEFLVSFYNNEISEKSEIFDDQFSVERPDGSNFTLKIRSTKLEDSAMYFCASSAGRTNTEAFFGQGTRLTVV.

The chain joins TRBV5-4 to TRBJ2-7, with D unclear. The CDR3 consists of 15 residues. V was trimmed by 0 bases and J by 0 bases, leaving 10 bases between them. Germline V gene sequence: CDR1 SGHNT, CDR2 YYREEE (reference sequence). The CDR3 nucleotides are TGTGCCAGCAGCTTGGGGCAGGTTAGCTCCTACGAGCAGTACTTC. Its protein product is CASSLGQVSSYEQYF. Drawing the rest from reference TRBV5-4 and TRBJ2-7, the complete variable domain is ETGVTQSPTHLIKTRGQQVTLRCSSQSGHNTVSWYQQALGQGPQFIFQYYREEENGRGNFPPRFSGLQFPNYSSELNVNALELDDSALYLCASSLGQVSSYEQYFGPGTRLTVT.

This clone was picked up one time. The chain recombines TRBV21-1 with TRBJ2-1; TRBD2 is the table's D call and was not checked against the DNA. TRBV21-1 is a known pseudogene. The CDR3 has 15 residues. CDR3 sequence: CASSKQVPRLAGEFF. Written as DNA, the CDR3 is TGTGCCAGCAGCAAACAGGTTCCTAGATTAGCGGGGGAGTTCTTC.

The chain employs TRBV2 and TRBJ2-5; a weak D match, TRBD2 (5 bases). The CDR3 is made up of 18 amino acids. The V end was cut by 4 bases, the J end by 4 bases, with 25 bases between. The germline V gene has CDR1 SNHLY and CDR2 FYNNEI. For the CDR3, the DNA is TGTGCCAGCAGTGTAAGAAGGTACGAGGGATCCGGGCGAGAGACCCAGTACTTC. Protein: CASSVRRYEGSGRETQYF.

The rearrangement uses TRBV4-1 and TRBJ1-3; tentatively, D is TRBD1 (5 bases). Germline V gives CDR1 MGHRA, CDR2 YSYEKL. The germline V and J ends were trimmed by 1 base and 3 bases, with 16 bases remaining between them. The CDR3 is 17 residues long. CDR3 protein: CASSQGTHRGLGNTIYF. CDR3 coding DNA: TGCGCCAGCAGCCAAGGTACGCACCGGGGACTTGGAAACACCATATATTTT.

V and J are TRBV5-6 and TRBJ1-2; perhaps TRBD1 as D (5 bases). The germline V gene encodes CDR1 SGHDT and CDR2 YYEEEE. V lost 4 bases, J lost 6 bases, and 19 bases lay in between. This CDR3 contains 15 residues. Here the CDR3 DNA reads TGTGCCAGCAGCCCTCTTGGAGGGGCCCCTGATGGCTACACCTTC. As protein: CASSPLGGAPDGYTF.

In its sample, this clone was seen a few times. The CDR3 nucleotides are TGCGCCAGCAGCCTAAGTCAGGTGAACACTGAAGCTTTCTTT. Amino acids: CASSLSQVNTEAFF. The chain employs TRBV4-3 and TRBJ1-1; D gene uncertain. Between the trimmed V and J ends, which lost 4 bases and 0 bases, there was a span of 9 bases. The germline V gene has CDR1 LGHNA and CDR2 YSLEER. CDR3 length: 14 amino acids.

Concerning this clone itself: The sample carries other DNA sequences with the same CDR3. The chain couples TRBV27 to TRBJ2-2; 7 nucleotides line up with TRBD1. This CDR3 comprises 15 residues. Germline lookup yields CDR1 MNHEY and CDR2 SMNVEV (reference sequence). The ends lost 5 bases at V and 2 bases at J; junction bases unmatched: 5. This CDR3 reads CASSPRTGNTGELFF. The CDR3 nucleotides read TGTGCCAGCAGTCCCAGGACAGGAAACACCGGGGAGCTGTTTTTT.

The chain has TRBV28 and TRBJ2-7; 7 bases align to TRBD2. Germline assignment: CDR1 MDHEN and CDR2 SYDVKM. The CDR3 runs to 14 residues. Trimming removed 11 bases from V and 5 bases from J; junction bases left unmatched: 15. This CDR3 reads CASPPSGRGNEQYF. The CDR3, as DNA: TGTGCCTCCCCCCCCTCAGGGCGGGGGAACGAGCAGTACTTC. Looking up the rest from reference TRBV28 and TRBJ2-7 gives the full variable domain: DVKVTQSSRYLVKRTGEKVFLECVQDMDHENMFWYRQDPGLGLRLIYFSYDVKMKEKGDIPEGYSVSREKKERFSLILESASTNQTSMYLCASPPSGRGNEQYFGPGTRLTVT.

As to this clone: The sample holds other DNA sequences that translate to the same CDR3. This chain links TRBV28 with TRBJ1-1; D remains unclear. There are 11 residues in the CDR3. V was pared by 6 bases and J by 4 bases, with 6 bases between. CDR1 is MDHEN and CDR2 is SYDVKM in the germline V gene. CDR3 DNA sequence: TGTGCCAGCAGCCTCCCCACTGAAGCTTTCTTT. Amino acid sequence: CASSLPTEAFF.

V and J are TRBV27 and TRBJ1-5; no firm D call. The CDR3 loop spans 15 amino acids. V was shortened by 0 bases and J by 3 bases, with 9 bases between the two germline ends. CDR1 and CDR2 from the germline V gene are MNHEY and SMNVEV (reference sequence). The CDR3 sequence: CASSLSGQYNQPQHF. DNA for the CDR3: TGTGCCAGCAGTTTATCTGGCCAGTACAATCAGCCCCAGCATTTT.

The chain joins TRBV29-1 to TRBJ2-7; D is unresolved. Trimming shortened V by 6 bases and J by 0 bases, and 9 bases separated the two germline ends. This CDR3 is built from 12 residues. CDR1 SQVTM and CDR2 ANQGSEA come from the germline V gene. The DNA of the CDR3 is TGCAGCGTACGGAGCAACTCCTACGAGCAGTACTTC. This encodes CSVRSNSYEQYF.

V is TRBV2 and J is TRBJ1-3, with a weak D call TRBD1 (5 bases). The germline V gene encodes CDR1 SNHLY and CDR2 FYNNEI. The CDR3 runs 14 residues. Trimming removed 4 bases from V and 2 bases from J, with 9 bases in between. The CDR3 loop is CASSGPRAGNTIYF. CDR3 DNA sequence: TGTGCCAGCAGTGGGCCCAGGGCTGGAAACACCATATATTTT.

Here the CDR3 reads CASSLVGGAYEKLFF. The CDR3 DNA reads TGCGCCAGCAGCTTGGTAGGGGGGGCTTATGAAAAACTGTTTTTT. J is TRBJ1-4 and V is TRBV5-1; D possibly corresponds to TRBD1 (6 bases). CDR3 size: 15 residues. The germline gives CDR1 SGHRS, CDR2 YFSETQ. V was shortened by 0 bases and J by 6 bases, with 12 bases between the two germline ends.

The rearrangement joins TRBV2 to TRBJ1-1; D is unresolved. V lost 5 bases, J lost 1 base, and 8 bases lay in between. CDR3 length: 13 amino acids. The germline V gene encodes CDR1 SNHLY and CDR2 FYNNEI. The CDR3 is CASSRPRNTEAFF. CDR3 DNA: TGTGCCAGCAGTAGACCCAGGAACACTGAAGCTTTCTTT. The variable domain in full, with the rest retrieved from reference TRBV2 and TRBJ1-1, is EPEVTQTPSHQVTQMGQEVILRCVPISNHLYFYWYRQILGQKVEFLVSFYNNEISEKSEIFDDQFSVERPDGSNFTLKIRSTKLEDSAMYFCASSRPRNTEAFFGQGTRLTVV.

The CDR3 region has the DNA TGTGCCAGCACCCCCCCTCCATCACGGGACACCGGGGAGCTGTTTTTT. Translating gives CASTPPPSRDTGELFF. The chain combines TRBV7-8 with TRBJ2-2; no clear D. The V gene lost 7 bases and the J gene lost 3 bases, with 18 bases spanning the gap. Per the germline V gene, CDR1 is SGHVS and CDR2 is FQNEAQ. CDR3 length: 16 residues.